This TCR beta chain was obtained from a study of shared clonotypes between healthy human individuals. It was across several immunoSEQ plates that each subset's genomic DNA was evenly split. Clones were sequenced by immunoSEQ multiplex PCR, and TCRdb holds only the in-frame ones, with some missing. This sample has 1.4 million to 1.5 million clones, with roughly 95% found just once. The CDR3 has 16 amino acids. J lost 0 bases, V lost 6 bases, and 8 bases had no gene match. Germline V CDR1 and CDR2: LGHNA, YSLEER. This TCR was recovered from a man younger than 45 in good health. Sequencing used naive CD4+ T cells sorted from blood. The subset here: CD45RA+ positively selected. The V and J genes are TRBV4-3 and TRBJ2-7; 10 bases are a match to TRBD2. CDR3 sequence reads: CASSLTSGRASYEQYF. CDR3 nucleotide sequence: TGCGCCAGCAGTTTGACGAGCGGGAGGGCCTCCTACGAGCAGTACTTC.